This T cell receptor beta chain was identified during a study of blood T cell repertoires in COVID-19. The CDR3 is 15 residues long. In germline, CDR1 is MNHNY, CDR2 SVGAGI (reference sequence). Losses at the gene ends were 1 base for V and 5 bases for J; bases not matched to a gene: 6. Per the study methods: Amplification of reference gene primers was used by the study to estimate nucleated cell counts. Some clones are missing from TCRdb's copy, which holds only in-frame ones; the method was immunoSEQ multiplex PCR. V and J calls and clone size are as listed in that table; D and trimming were resolved from the DNA. Among around 100,000 clones listed, about 90% were seen once.

The chain uses TRBV6-6 and TRBJ2-7; 9 bases agree with TRBD1. The sequencing sample was made of peripheral blood. The TCR originated in a man aged 25-45 years in a cohort sampled during active COVID-19. In DNA form, the CDR3 reads TGTGCCAGCAGTTACTTCGGACAGGGGAGGAACGAGCAGTACTTC. Translated: CASSYFGQGRNEQYF.